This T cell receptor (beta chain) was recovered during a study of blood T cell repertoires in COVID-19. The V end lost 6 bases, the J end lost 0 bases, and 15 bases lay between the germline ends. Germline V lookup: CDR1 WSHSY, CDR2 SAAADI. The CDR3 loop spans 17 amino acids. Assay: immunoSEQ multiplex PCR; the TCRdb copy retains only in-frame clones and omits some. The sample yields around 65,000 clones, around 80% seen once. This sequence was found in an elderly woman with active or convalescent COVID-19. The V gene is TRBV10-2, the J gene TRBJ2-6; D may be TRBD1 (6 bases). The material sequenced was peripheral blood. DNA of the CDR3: TGCGCCAGCAGAGGCAGAACGGACAGCTCTGGGGCCAACGTCCTGACTTTC. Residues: CASRGRTDSSGANVLTF.